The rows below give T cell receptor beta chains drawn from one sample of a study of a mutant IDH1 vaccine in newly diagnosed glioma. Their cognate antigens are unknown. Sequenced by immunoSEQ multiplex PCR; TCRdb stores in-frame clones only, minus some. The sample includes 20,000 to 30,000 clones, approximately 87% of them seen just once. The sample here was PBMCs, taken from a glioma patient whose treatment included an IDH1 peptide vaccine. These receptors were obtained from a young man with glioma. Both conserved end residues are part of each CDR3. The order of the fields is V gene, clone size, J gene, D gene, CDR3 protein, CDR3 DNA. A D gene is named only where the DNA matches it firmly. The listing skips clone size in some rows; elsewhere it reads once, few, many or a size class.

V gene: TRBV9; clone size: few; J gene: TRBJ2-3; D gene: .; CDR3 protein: CASSVEGETDTQYF; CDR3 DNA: TGTGCCAGCAGCGTAGAGGGGGAAACAGATACGCAGTATTTT
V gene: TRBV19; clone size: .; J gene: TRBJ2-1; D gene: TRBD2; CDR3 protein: CASSTSLAGDYNEQFF; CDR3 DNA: TGTGCCAGTAGTACCTCACTAGCGGGAGACTACAATGAGCAGTTCTTC
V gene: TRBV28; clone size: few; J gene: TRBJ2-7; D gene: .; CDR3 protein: CASRRPGGGYEQYF; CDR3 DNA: TGTGCCAGCAGGCGGCCCGGGGGTGGGTACGAGCAGTACTTC
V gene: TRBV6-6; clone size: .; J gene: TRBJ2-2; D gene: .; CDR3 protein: CASSLKVGTGELFF; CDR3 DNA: TGTGCCAGCAGTCTAAAGGTTGGCACCGGGGAGCTGTTTTTT
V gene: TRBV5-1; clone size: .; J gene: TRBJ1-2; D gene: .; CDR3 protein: CASSLDRAANYGYTF; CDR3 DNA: TGCGCCAGCAGCTTGGATAGGGCCGCTAACTATGGCTACACCTTC
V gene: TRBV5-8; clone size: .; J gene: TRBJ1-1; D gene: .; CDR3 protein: CASRSTVEF; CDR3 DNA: TGTGCCAGCAGGTCGACAGTCGAGTTT
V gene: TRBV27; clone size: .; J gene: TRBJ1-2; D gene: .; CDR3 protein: CASSSGAGLGGYTF; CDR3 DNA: TGTGCCAGCAGCTCTGGTGCGGGGCTAGGAGGCTACACCTTC
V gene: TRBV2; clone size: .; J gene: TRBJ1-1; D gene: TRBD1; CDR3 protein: CASSERGPTEAFF; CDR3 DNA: TGTGCCAGCAGTGAAAGGGGGCCCACTGAAGCTTTCTTT
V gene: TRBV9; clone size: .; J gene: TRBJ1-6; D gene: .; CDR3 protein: CASSVESDSENSPLHF; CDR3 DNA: TGTGCCAGCAGCGTAGAGTCGGACAGTGAAAATTCACCCCTCCACTTT
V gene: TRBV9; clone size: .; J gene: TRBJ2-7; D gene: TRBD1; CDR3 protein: CASSVLDREGYEQYF; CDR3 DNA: TGTGCCAGCAGCGTCCTTGACAGGGAAGGATACGAGCAGTACTTC
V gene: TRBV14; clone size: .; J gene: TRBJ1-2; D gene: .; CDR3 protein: CASSRTENYGYTF; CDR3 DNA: TGTGCCAGCAGCCGGACTGAGAACTATGGCTACACCTTC
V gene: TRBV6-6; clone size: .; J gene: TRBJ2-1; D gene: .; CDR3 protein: CASISGDTNEQFF; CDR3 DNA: TGTGCCAGCATAAGCGGGGACACTAATGAGCAGTTCTTC
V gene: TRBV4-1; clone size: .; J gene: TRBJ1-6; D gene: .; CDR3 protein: CASSQGTNSPLHF; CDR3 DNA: TGCGCCAGCAGCCAGGGGACCAATTCACCCCTCCACTTT
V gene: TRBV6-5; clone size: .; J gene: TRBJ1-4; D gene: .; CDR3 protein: CASSYSGGRPGEKLFF; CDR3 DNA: TGTGCCAGCAGTTACTCGGGGGGCAGGCCTGGTGAAAAACTGTTTTTT
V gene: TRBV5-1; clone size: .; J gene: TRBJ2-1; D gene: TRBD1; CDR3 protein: CASSLASRGTVSYNEQFF; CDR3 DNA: TGCGCCAGCAGCTTGGCTTCAAGAGGGACAGTCTCCTACAATGAGCAGTTCTTC
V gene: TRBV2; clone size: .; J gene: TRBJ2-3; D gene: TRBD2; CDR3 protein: CASSGGLAGGPADTQYF; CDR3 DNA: TGTGCCAGCAGTGGGGGACTAGCGGGGGGGCCGGCAGATACGCAGTATTTT
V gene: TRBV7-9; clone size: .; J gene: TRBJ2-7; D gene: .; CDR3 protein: CASSLTGNSYEQYF; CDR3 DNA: TGTGCCAGCAGCCTTACAGGGAACTCCTACGAGCAGTACTTC
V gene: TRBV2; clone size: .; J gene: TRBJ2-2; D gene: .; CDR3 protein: CASNKDSRFTGELFF; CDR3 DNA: TGTGCCAGCAATAAGGACAGCCGGTTCACCGGGGAGCTGTTTTTT
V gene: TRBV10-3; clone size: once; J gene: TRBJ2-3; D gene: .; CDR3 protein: CAISDNRATDTQYF; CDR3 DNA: TGTGCCATCAGTGATAACCGAGCGACAGATACGCAGTATTTT
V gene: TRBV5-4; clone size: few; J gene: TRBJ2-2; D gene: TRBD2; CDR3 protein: CASSSRTSGGFTGELFF; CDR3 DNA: TGTGCCAGCAGCTCCCGGACTAGCGGGGGATTCACCGGGGAGCTGTTTTTT
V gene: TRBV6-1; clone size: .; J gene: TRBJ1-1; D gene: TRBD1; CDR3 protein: CASGPRGANTEAFF; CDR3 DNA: TGTGCCAGCGGACCCAGGGGGGCGAACACTGAAGCTTTCTTT
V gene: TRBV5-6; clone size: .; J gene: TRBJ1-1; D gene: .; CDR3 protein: CASTIWDGSTEAFF; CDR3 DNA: TGTGCCAGCACCATTTGGGATGGGAGCACTGAAGCTTTCTTT
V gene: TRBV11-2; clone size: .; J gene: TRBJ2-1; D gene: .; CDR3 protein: CASLGWVGGENEQFF; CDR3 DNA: TGTGCCAGCCTAGGTTGGGTGGGGGGCGAGAATGAGCAGTTCTTC
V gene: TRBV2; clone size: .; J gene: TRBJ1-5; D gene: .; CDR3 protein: CASSERARGNQPQHF; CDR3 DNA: TGTGCCAGCAGTGAGAGGGCCCGGGGCAATCAGCCCCAGCATTTT
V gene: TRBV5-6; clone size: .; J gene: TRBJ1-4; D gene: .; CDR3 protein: CASSLRGPTEKLFF; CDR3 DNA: TGTGCCAGCAGCTTGCGCGGACCAACAGAAAAACTGTTTTTT
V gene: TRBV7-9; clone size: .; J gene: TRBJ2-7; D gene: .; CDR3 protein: CASSPDYPPYEQYF; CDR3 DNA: TGTGCCAGCAGCCCGGACTACCCGCCATACGAGCAGTACTTC
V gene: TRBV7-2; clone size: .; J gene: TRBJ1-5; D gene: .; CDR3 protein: CASSFDSTNQPQHF; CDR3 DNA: TGTGCCAGCAGTTTTGACAGTACCAATCAGCCCCAGCATTTT
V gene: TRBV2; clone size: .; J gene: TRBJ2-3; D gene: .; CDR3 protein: CASRKTTLYTDTQYF; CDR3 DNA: TGTGCCAGCAGAAAGACCACCCTTTACACAGATACGCAGTATTTT
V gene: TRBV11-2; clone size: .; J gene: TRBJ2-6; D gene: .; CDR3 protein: CASSLGLNSGANVLTF; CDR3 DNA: TGTGCCAGCAGCTTAGGGCTTAACTCTGGGGCCAACGTCCTGACTTTC
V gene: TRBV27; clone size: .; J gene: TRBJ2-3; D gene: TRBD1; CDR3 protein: CASSLEGTGGSDTQYF; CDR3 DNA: TGTGCCAGCAGTTTGGAGGGGACAGGGGGTTCGGATACGCAGTATTTT
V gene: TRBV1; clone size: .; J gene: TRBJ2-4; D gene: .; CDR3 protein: CTSSQDQGSCAKNIQYF; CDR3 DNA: TGCACCAGCAGCCAAGATCAAGGGTCTTGTGCCAAAAACATTCAGTACTTC
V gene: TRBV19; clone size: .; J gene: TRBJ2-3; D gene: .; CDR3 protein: CASSSDSLTDTQYF; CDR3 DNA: TGTGCCAGTAGTTCGGACAGTCTCACAGATACGCAGTATTTT
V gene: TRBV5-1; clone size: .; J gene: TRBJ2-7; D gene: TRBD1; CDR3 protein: CASSLAGGQAYEQYF; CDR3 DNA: TGCGCCAGCAGCTTGGCCGGGGGACAGGCCTACGAGCAGTACTTC
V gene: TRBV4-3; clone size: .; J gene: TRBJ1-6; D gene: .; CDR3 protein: CASSRGENNSPLHF; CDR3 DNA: TGCGCCAGCAGCCGCGGGGAAAATAATTCACCCCTCCACTTT
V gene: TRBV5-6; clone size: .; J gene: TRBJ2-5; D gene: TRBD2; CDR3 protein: CASSRLAVQETQYF; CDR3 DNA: TGTGCCAGCAGCCGACTAGCGGTTCAAGAGACCCAGTACTTC
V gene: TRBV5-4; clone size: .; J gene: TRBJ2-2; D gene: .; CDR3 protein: CASRSEGRELFF; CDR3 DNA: TGTGCCAGCAGGTCGGAGGGTAGGGAGCTGTTTTTT
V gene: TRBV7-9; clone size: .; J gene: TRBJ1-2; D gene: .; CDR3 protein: CASSLRELGERSGYTF; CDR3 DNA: TGTGCCAGCAGCTTAAGGGAGCTGGGGGAACGAAGTGGCTACACCTTC
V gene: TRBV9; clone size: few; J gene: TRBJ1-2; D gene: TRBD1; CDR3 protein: CASSTRDRSNYGYTF; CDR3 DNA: TGTGCCAGCAGCACAAGGGACAGAAGTAACTATGGCTACACCTTC
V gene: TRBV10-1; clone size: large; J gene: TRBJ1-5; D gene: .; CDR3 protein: CASSESWNSGPQHF; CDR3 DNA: TGCGCCAGCAGTGAGTCTTGGAATTCCGGGCCCCAGCATTTT
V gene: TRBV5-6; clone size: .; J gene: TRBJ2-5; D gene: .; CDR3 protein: CASSPGPGTQYF; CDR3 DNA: TGTGCCAGCAGCCCCGGTCCCGGGACCCAGTACTTC
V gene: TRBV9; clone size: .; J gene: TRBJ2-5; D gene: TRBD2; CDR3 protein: CASSVGTSGGLGETQYF; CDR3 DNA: TGTGCCAGCAGCGTAGGGACTAGCGGGGGACTAGGTGAGACCCAGTACTTC
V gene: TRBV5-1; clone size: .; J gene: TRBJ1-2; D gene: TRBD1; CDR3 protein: CASSLGTGVDGYTF; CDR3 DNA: TGCGCCAGCAGCTTGGGGACAGGGGTTGACGGCTACACCTTC
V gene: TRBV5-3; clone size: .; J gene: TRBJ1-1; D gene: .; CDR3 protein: CARSLGPSGTGENTEAFF; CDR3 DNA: TGTGCCAGAAGCTTGGGGCCTTCGGGGACGGGGGAGAACACTGAAGCTTTCTTT
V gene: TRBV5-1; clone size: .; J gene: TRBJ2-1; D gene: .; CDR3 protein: CASSSSPVSSYNEQFF; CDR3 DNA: TGCGCCAGCAGCTCCTCCCCGGTGAGCTCCTACAATGAGCAGTTCTTC
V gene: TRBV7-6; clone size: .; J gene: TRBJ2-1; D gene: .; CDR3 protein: CASSLAAGSSYNEQFF; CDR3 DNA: TGTGCCAGCAGCTTAGCGGCGGGGAGCTCCTACAATGAGCAGTTCTTC
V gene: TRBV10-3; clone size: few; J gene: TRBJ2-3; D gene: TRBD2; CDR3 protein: CATSLAVSTDTQYF; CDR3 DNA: TGTGCCACCTCTCTAGCGGTTAGCACAGATACGCAGTATTTT
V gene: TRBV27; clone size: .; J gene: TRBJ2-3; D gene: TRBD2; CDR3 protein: CASSSREGREDTQYF; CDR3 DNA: TGTGCCAGCAGTTCCCGAGAGGGGAGGGAAGATACGCAGTATTTT
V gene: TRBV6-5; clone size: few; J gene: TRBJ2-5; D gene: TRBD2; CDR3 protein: CASSYGGGATQYF; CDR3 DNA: TGTGCCAGCAGTTACGGGGGGGGAGCGACCCAGTACTTC
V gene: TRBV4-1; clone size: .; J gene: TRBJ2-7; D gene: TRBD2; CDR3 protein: CASSQDSGGWRAEQYF; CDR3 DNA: TGCGCCAGCAGCCAAGATTCGGGGGGGTGGCGGGCCGAGCAGTACTTC
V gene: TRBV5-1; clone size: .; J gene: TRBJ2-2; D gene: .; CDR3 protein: CASSLGQMNTGELFF; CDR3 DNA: TGCGCCAGCAGCTTGGGACAGATGAACACCGGGGAGCTGTTTTTT
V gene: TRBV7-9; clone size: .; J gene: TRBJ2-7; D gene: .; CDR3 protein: CASSSGPGEQYF; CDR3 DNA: TGTGCCAGCAGCTCGGGACCAGGAGAGCAGTACTTC
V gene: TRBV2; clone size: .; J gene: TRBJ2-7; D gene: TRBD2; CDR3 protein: CASSEGGPSGRAYEQYF; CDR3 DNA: TGTGCCAGCAGTGAGGGGGGACCTAGCGGGAGGGCCTACGAGCAGTACTTC
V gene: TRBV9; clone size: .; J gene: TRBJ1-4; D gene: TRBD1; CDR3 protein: CASSLHPGGGEKLFF; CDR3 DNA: TGTGCCAGCAGCCTACATCCGGGAGGGGGCGAAAAACTGTTTTTT
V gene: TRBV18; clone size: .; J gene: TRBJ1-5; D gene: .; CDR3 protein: CASSPGTPNQPQHF; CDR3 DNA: TGTGCCAGCTCACCCGGGACACCAAATCAGCCCCAGCATTTT
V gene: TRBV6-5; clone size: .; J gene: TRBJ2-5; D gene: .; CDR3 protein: CASSYSITGQQETQYF; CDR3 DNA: TGTGCCAGCAGTTACTCGATAACCGGACAGCAAGAGACCCAGTACTTC
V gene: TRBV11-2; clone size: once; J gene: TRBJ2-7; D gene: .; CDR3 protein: CASSLDRANEQYF; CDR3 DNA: TGTGCCAGCAGCTTAGACAGGGCCAACGAGCAGTACTTC
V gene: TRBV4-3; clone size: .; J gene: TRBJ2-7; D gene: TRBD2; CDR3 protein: CASSQDSAGGSYEQYF; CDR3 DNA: TGCGCCAGCAGCCAAGATTCGGCGGGGGGCTCCTACGAGCAGTACTTC
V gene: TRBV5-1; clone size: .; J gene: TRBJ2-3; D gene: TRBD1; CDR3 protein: CASSPRQGVRAERIRDTQYF; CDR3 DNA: TGCGCCAGCAGCCCGAGACAGGGGGTAAGAGCGGAGCGGATCCGGGATACGCAGTATTTT
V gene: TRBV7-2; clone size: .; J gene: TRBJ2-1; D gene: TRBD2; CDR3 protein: CASTPGTSGSYEQFF; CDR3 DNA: TGTGCCAGCACCCCCGGGACTAGCGGGAGCTATGAGCAGTTCTTC